These 12 T cell receptor beta chains were all obtained from the same sample, sequenced in a study of shared clonotypes between healthy human individuals. Clones were read by immunoSEQ multiplex PCR, and TCRdb kept only the in-frame ones, dropping some. The sample shows around 1 million clones, about three quarters of them seen only once. The sequencing sample was made of memory CD4+ T cells sorted from blood. This sample's subset: CD45RA-negative fraction. Receptors were obtained from a man younger than 35 in good health.

This clone was detected only once. The gene calls are TRBV2 and TRBJ2-5; D gene ambiguous. The germline V gene encodes CDR1 SNHLY and CDR2 FYNNEI. The germline V and J ends were trimmed by 4 bases and 0 bases, with 12 bases remaining between them. This CDR3 region has 15 residues. CDR3 sequence reads: CASSGTGLYQETQYF. The CDR3 coding sequence is TGTGCCAGCAGTGGGACCGGATTGTACCAAGAGACCCAGTACTTC.

This clone occurred a few times. The sample has other DNA sequences that encode this CDR3 too. The chain couples TRBV27 to TRBJ1-3; no clear D. CDR1 is MNHEY and CDR2 is SMNVEV in the germline V gene (reference sequence). Trimming shortened V by 6 bases and J by 4 bases, and 10 bases separated the two germline ends. There are 13 residues in the CDR3. The CDR3 loop is CASSPDGGNTIYF. The CDR3 DNA is TGTGCCAGCAGCCCCGACGGCGGAAACACCATATATTTT.

The chain uses TRBV5-4 and TRBJ2-2; 7 nucleotides match TRBD2. This CDR3 is built from 15 residues. Germline lookup yields CDR1 SGHNT and CDR2 YYREEE (reference sequence). V shed 0 bases and J 6 bases; nucleotides not matched to a gene: 5. This CDR3 is CASSLEGSGSGELFF. Written as DNA, the CDR3 is TGTGCCAGCAGCTTGGAGGGTAGCGGGTCCGGGGAGCTGTTTTTT.

V usage is TRBV4-2 and J usage is TRBJ1-6; possibly TRBD1 for D (5 bases). The CDR3 sequence is 16 residues long. Deletions cut 0 bases from V and 6 bases from J, with 12 bases between. CDR1 and CDR2 (germline): LGHNA, YNFKEQ. CDR3 amino acids: CASSQDVLQGNSPLHF. CDR3 nucleotide sequence: TGTGCCAGCAGCCAAGACGTCCTCCAGGGTAATTCACCCCTCCACTTT.

CDR3 in DNA: TGTGCCAGCAGTTTAGCAGGGGGCGGCGGGGAGCTGTTTTTT. It specifies CASSLAGGGGELFF. J is TRBJ2-2 and V is TRBV6-5; TRBD1 matches at 8 bases. V shed 4 bases and J 7 bases; nucleotides not matched to a gene: 5. This CDR3 is 14 amino acids long. Germline CDR1 reads MNHEY; CDR2 reads SVGAGI.

The CDR3 loop reads CAISDSLAADTQYF. DNA of the CDR3: TGTGCCATCAGTGATAGTCTAGCGGCAGATACGCAGTATTTT. The chain combines TRBV10-3 with TRBJ2-3; 7 nucleotides line up with TRBD2. CDR1 ENHRY and CDR2 SYGVKD come from the germline V gene. The CDR3 is 14 amino acids. Trimming removed 3 bases from V and 4 bases from J; junction bases left unmatched: 4.

The CDR3 bases are TGTGCCAGCAGCTTGGTTCGGGGTTCTAGCTCCTATAATTCACCCCTCCACTTT. Translation gives CASSLVRGSSSYNSPLHF. This chain joins TRBV5-6 and TRBJ1-6; no reliable D call. V lost 0 bases and J lost 0, with 13 bases in between. Germline assignment: CDR1 SGHDT and CDR2 YYEEEE. The CDR3 is 18 amino acids. Supplemented by reference TRBV5-6 and TRBJ1-6, the full variable domain reads DAGVTQSPTHLIKTRGQQVTLRCSPKSGHDTVSWYQQALGQGPQFIFQYYEEEERQRGNFPDRFSGHQFPNYSSELNVNALLLGDSALYLCASSLVRGSSSYNSPLHFGNGTRLTVT.

There are a few counts of this clone. This chain links TRBV5-5 with TRBJ1-2; 7 positions agree with TRBD1. CDR3 length: 15 residues. Germline CDR1 and CDR2: SGHKS and YYEKEE (reference sequence). Trimming removed 0 bases from V and 2 bases from J; junction bases left unmatched: 4. The CDR3 region has the DNA TGTGCCAGCAGCTTGGAGGAGGGGGCGAACTATGGCTACACCTTC. Amino acids: CASSLEEGANYGYTF. Looking up the rest from reference TRBV5-5 and TRBJ1-2 gives the full variable domain: DAGVTQSPTHLIKTRGQQVTLRCSPISGHKSVSWYQQVLGQGPQFIFQYYEKEERGRGNFPDRFSARQFPNYSSELNVNALLLGDSALYLCASSLEEGANYGYTFGSGTRLTVV.

The V call is TRBV7-2, the J call TRBJ2-7; 9 bases are shared with TRBD2. The CDR3 has 16 amino acids. From germline, CDR1 is SGHTA and CDR2 FQGNSA. With 1 base clipped from V and 5 bases from J, the junction kept 9 bases outside the gene matches. The DNA for the CDR3 is TGTGCCAGCAGCTTAGAGGTTAGCGGGAGATCCCACGAGCAGTACTTC. Translated, it gives CASSLEVSGRSHEQYF.

V is TRBV7-2 and J is TRBJ2-4, with a weak D call TRBD1 (5 bases). V was clipped by 0 bases and J by 3 bases, with 12 bases between them. Germline CDR1 reads SGHTA; CDR2 reads FQGNSA. This CDR3 has 16 amino acids. The CDR3 loop is CASSLAWQGNKNIQYF. CDR3 in DNA: TGTGCCAGCAGCTTAGCGTGGCAGGGAAACAAAAACATTCAGTACTTC.

The rearrangement uses TRBV19 and TRBJ1-6, with 7 bases matching TRBD1. The CDR3 totals 15 residues. The ends lost 4 bases at V and 6 bases at J; junction bases unmatched: 6. Germline CDR1 LNHDA, CDR2 SQIVND (reference sequence). Here the CDR3 reads CASSTGTAFNSPLHF. The CDR3 region has the DNA TGTGCCAGTAGTACCGGGACAGCCTTTAATTCACCCCTCCACTTT.

The rearrangement links TRBV10-2 to TRBJ2-1, with 14 bases lining up with TRBD2. The V gene end was trimmed by 3 bases and the J gene end by 9 bases; junction bases not matched to a gene: 7. CDR1 and CDR2 from the germline V gene are WSHSY and SAAADI. The CDR3 is made up of 16 amino acids. CDR3 DNA: TGCGCCAGCAGTGACCCAGGGACTAGCGGGAGAGGTGAGCAGTTCTTC. It yields the protein CASSDPGTSGRGEQFF.